The 23 T cell receptor beta chains given below trace back to one sample, sequenced in a study of human T cells and chemical hapten exposure. This sample's time point: patch test 2, 6 weeks after DPC sensitization. The treatment was: therapeutic diphenylcyclopropenone sensitization with weekly scalp DPC. TCRdb called the RACE reads again in MiXCR, with one record for every CDR3 protein. The sample records under 100,000 distinct CDR3 sequences, about an eighth being singletons. The sample was whole blood, taken in connection with sensitization to the hapten diphenylcyclopropenone (DPC). These receptors all stem from a woman in her forties with alopecia areata. Some clones in this sample may be carry-over from other donors' samples.

The chain joins TRBV19 to TRBJ2-5; D is uncertain. The CDR3 has 12 residues. Germline V gene lookup returns CDR1 LNHDA and CDR2 SQIVND (reference sequence). Trimming left V 6 bases short and J 3 bases short, with 8 bases between. The chain's CDR3 is CASSQNKETQYF. CDR3 DNA sequence: TGTGCCAGTAGCCAAAATAAAGAGACCCAGTACTTC.

This clonotype was observed at least ten times. The gene calls are TRBV4-1 and TRBJ1-5; D is undetermined. The CDR3 covers 14 residues. Trimming cost V 1 base and J 4 bases, with 8 bases left between them. Germline loops: CDR1 MGHRA, CDR2 YSYEKL. CDR3 in amino acids: CASSQGDGNQPQHF. CDR3 coding DNA: TGCGCCAGCAGCCAAGGCGACGGGAATCAGCCCCAGCATTTT.

This clonotype was counted ten times or more. The CDR3 reads CASSNLGYEQYF. For the CDR3, the DNA is TGTGCCAGCAGTAATTTGGGCTACGAGCAGTACTTC. The genes are TRBV25-1 and TRBJ2-7, with D unresolved. CDR3 length: 12 amino acids. V was cut by 5 bases and J by 3 bases, with 8 bases left in between. The germline V gene has CDR1 MGHDK and CDR2 SYGVNS.

This clonotype has at least ten counts. The chain recombines TRBV4-3 with TRBJ1-4; unclear D gene. This CDR3 is built from 15 residues. Per germline, CDR1 LGHNA and CDR2 YSLEER. Trimming cost V 4 bases and J 2 bases, with 11 bases left between them. The DNA for the CDR3 is TGCGCCAGCAGCCGGACCATGGATACTAATGAAAAACTGTTTTTT. This gives the protein CASSRTMDTNEKLFF.

The table lists this clonotype with many counts. This chain links TRBV7-6 with TRBJ2-2, with 10 bases matching TRBD2. Germline CDR1 and CDR2: SGHVS and FNYEAQ. The CDR3 consists of 15 residues. The junction had 2 bases not matched to a gene; V was cut back by 2 bases and J by 5 bases. The CDR3 protein is CASSLLAGVTGELFF. Here the CDR3 DNA reads TGTGCCAGCAGCTTACTAGCGGGGGTTACCGGGGAGCTGTTTTTT.

The gene calls are TRBV12-3 or TRBV12-4 and TRBJ2-7; 8 bases match TRBD1. This CDR3 contains 14 residues. J was trimmed by 1 base and V by 6 bases; bases with no gene match: 5. CDR3 nucleotide sequence: TGTGCCAGCAGGCAGGGGGCGCGGTCCTACGAGCAGTACTTC. Amino acid sequence: CASRQGARSYEQYF.

This clonotype has more than one count but fewer than ten. The rearrangement joins TRBV11-2 to TRBJ2-3; 9 nucleotides align to TRBD2. The V gene end was trimmed by 5 bases and the J gene end by 2 bases; junction bases not matched to a gene: 11. Germline V gives CDR1 SGHAT, CDR2 FQNNGV. The CDR3 is made up of 17 amino acids. The CDR3 DNA sequence: TGTGCCAGCAGCCCAGGAGTAGCGGGAGAGAACACAGATACGCAGTATTTT. This translates into CASSPGVAGENTDTQYF.

Ten or more counts support this clonotype. This sequence joins TRBV29-1 and TRBJ1-3; tentative D call: TRBD1 (5 bases). Germline assignment: CDR1 SQVTM and CDR2 ANQGSEA. V was shortened by 1 base and J by 10 bases, with 20 bases between the two germline ends. The CDR3 has 15 residues. CDR3 nucleotide sequence: TGCAGCGTTGAAGTTCCGGGACGGCCCCCGGGAACCATATATTTT. This sequence encodes CSVEVPGRPPGTIYF.

This rearrangement joins TRBV7-9 to TRBJ2-7, with a tentative D call TRBD2 (6 bases). This CDR3 has 14 residues. Germline assignment: CDR1 SEHNR and CDR2 FQNEAQ (reference sequence). V was shortened by 5 bases and J by 3 bases, with 14 bases between the two germline ends. CDR3: CASSPLRGNYEQYF. The CDR3 DNA reads TGTGCCAGCAGCCCTCTACGGGGGAACTACGAGCAGTACTTC.

This clonotype was recorded many times. The rearrangement joins TRBV4-3 to TRBJ2-1; TRBD2 aligns across 10 bases. Germline CDR1 is LGHNA and CDR2 is YSLEER. The CDR3 is made up of 17 amino acids. V lost 4 bases to trimming and J lost 0 bases; unmatched junction nucleotides: 6. CDR3 sequence (DNA): TGCGCCAGCAGCCTCCGAGCGGGAGGGCCCTCCTACAATGAGCAGTTCTTC. Translation gives CASSLRAGGPSYNEQFF.

The rearrangement links TRBV7-2 to TRBJ2-7; weak D call: TRBD2 (6 bases). This CDR3 is 14 amino acids long. The V end was cut by 7 bases, the J end by 0 bases, with 13 bases between. Germline V gene lookup returns CDR1 SGHTA and CDR2 FQGNSA. CDR3 sequence: CASTRAGSSYEQYF. DNA of the CDR3: TGTGCCAGCACCCGGGCGGGGAGCTCCTACGAGCAGTACTTC.

The chain links TRBV5-5 to TRBJ2-3, with D uncertain. In germline, CDR1 is SGHKS, CDR2 YYEKEE (reference sequence). Between the trimmed V and J ends, which lost 3 bases and 3 bases, there was a span of 11 bases. The CDR3 is 14 residues long. DNA of the CDR3: TGTGCCAGCAGCTGGGGTGGCCTGACAGATACGCAGTATTTT. This gives the protein CASSWGGLTDTQYF.

The sample holds many counts of this clonotype. The chain couples TRBV14 to TRBJ1-1; the match to TRBD1 covers 7 bases. V trimming: 4 bases; J trimming: 4 bases; junction bases outside the gene matches: 9. This CDR3 contains 15 residues. CDR1 SGHDN and CDR2 FVKESK come from the germline V gene. This CDR3 is CASSPHLQGGTEAFF. The CDR3, as DNA: TGTGCCAGCAGCCCTCACCTCCAGGGGGGCACTGAAGCTTTCTTT.

This clonotype is a singleton in its sample. A much more abundant neighbour one base away suggests this may be a read error. The rearrangement uses TRBV18 and TRBJ2-2; tentative D call: TRBD1 (6 bases). Germline-derived CDR1 and CDR2 are KGHSH and LQKENI. This CDR3 comprises 17 residues. V shed 1 base and J shed 2 bases, with 14 bases lying between them. The CDR3 region has the DNA TGTGCCAGCTCACCACTGCTACCGGGACAAAACACCGGGGAGCTGTTTTTT. It translates to CASSPLLPGQNTGELFF.

CDR3 amino acids: CASSYYARSSGGNGYTF. The CDR3 DNA is TGTGCCAGCAGTTACTACGCCCGTTCCTCAGGAGGAAATGGCTACACCTTC. V and J are TRBV6-5 and TRBJ1-2, with unresolved D. CDR3 size: 17 residues. Trimming removed 1 base from V and 6 bases from J, with 21 bases in between. The V gene's germline CDR1 is MNHEY and CDR2 SVGAGI.

On this clonotype: An end of the junction differs from the germline gene, which may be a read error. The chain employs TRBV7-2 and TRBJ2-1, with 7 bases fitting TRBD1. CDR1 and CDR2 from the germline V gene are SGHTA and FQGNSA. This CDR3 is built from 12 residues. DNA of the CDR3: TGTGCCAGCAGCTTAGTCGGACAGGTGCATATCTTC. Amino acids: CASSLVGQVHIF. Together with reference TRBV7-2 and TRBJ2-1, the CDR3 gives the full variable domain: GAGVSQSPSNKVTEKGKDVELRCDPISGHTALYWYRQSLGQGLEFLIYFQGNSAPDKSGLPSDRFSAERTGGSVSTLTIQRTQQEDSAVYLCASSLVGQVHIFGPGTRLTVL.

Here the CDR3 DNA reads TGTGCCAGCAGCTTGGAGACCCAGTACTTC. It encodes CASSLETQYF. The chain employs TRBV11-2 and TRBJ2-5; D not resolved. Trimming cost V 3 bases and J 5 bases, with 1 base left between them. The germline CDR1 and CDR2 sequences are SGHAT and FQNNGV. This CDR3 spans 10 amino acids.

This clonotype was found a few times. The CDR3 loop is CSVEGGLKGEQYF. CDR3 coding DNA: TGCAGCGTTGAAGGGGGACTAAAGGGCGAGCAGTACTTC. The chain uses TRBV29-1 and TRBJ2-7; 7 bases align to TRBD2. Germline V gene data show CDR1 as SQVTM and CDR2 as ANQGSEA. The CDR3 length is 13 residues. Unmatched junction bases numbered 6, after V lost 1 base and J lost 6 bases.

The sample holds one count of this clonotype. The chain combines TRBV28 with TRBJ1-2, with 7 bases fitting TRBD1. With V trimmed by 6 bases and J by 6 bases, 10 bases remained unmatched. This CDR3 is built from 14 residues. Germline V CDR1 and CDR2: MDHEN, SYDVKM. This CDR3 is CASRPRQGPHGYTF. The CDR3 coding sequence is TGTGCCAGCAGACCCCGACAGGGCCCTCATGGCTACACCTTC.

This clonotype was observed at least ten times. The J gene is TRBJ2-3, the V gene TRBV19; D possibly corresponds to TRBD1 (5 bases). The CDR3 is 16 residues long. V was pared by 3 bases and J by 0 bases, with 13 bases between. Germline values: CDR1 LNHDA, CDR2 SQIVND (reference sequence). The CDR3 coding sequence is TGTGCCAGTAGTATTTCAGGGCCCTCTAGCACAGATACGCAGTATTTT. Translated, it gives CASSISGPSSTDTQYF. The full variable domain, in which reference TRBV19 and TRBJ2-3 provide the parts outside the CDR3, is DGGITQSPKYLFRKEGQNVTLSCEQNLNHDAMYWYRQDPGQGLRLIYYSQIVNDFQKGDIAEGYSVSREKKESFPLTVTSAQKNPTAFYLCASSISGPSSTDTQYFGPGTRLTVL.

This clonotype was found many times. J is TRBJ2-1 and V is TRBV5-1, with 10 bases lining up with TRBD2. Germline V lookup: CDR1 SGHRS, CDR2 YFSETQ. V shed 3 bases and J 5 bases; nucleotides not matched to a gene: 8. CDR3 length equals 16 residues. The CDR3 coding sequence is TGCGCCAGCAGCTCCCGGGGACTAGCGTTCCACAATGAGCAGTTCTTC. It specifies CASSSRGLAFHNEQFF.

The rearrangement uses TRBV7-6 and TRBJ2-1, with 7 nucleotides matching TRBD1. Germline V gene lookup returns CDR1 SGHVS and CDR2 FNYEAQ. V trimming: 4 bases; J trimming: 4 bases; junction bases outside the gene matches: 16. This CDR3 region has 18 residues. CDR3 loop: CASSSRQGLSLRYNEQFF. CDR3 coding DNA: TGTGCCAGCAGCTCCCGACAGGGTTTAAGTTTAAGATACAATGAGCAGTTCTTC.

This clonotype was counted many times. The J gene is TRBJ2-5, the V gene TRBV29-1, with 7 bases fitting TRBD1. This CDR3 has 13 amino acids. Trimming cost V 2 bases and J 6 bases; bases outside gene matches: 6. The germline CDR1 and CDR2 sequences are SQVTM and ANQGSEA. The DNA of the CDR3 is TGCAGCGTTGAAAAGGGGGCAGCGAAGACCCAGTACTTC. It yields the protein CSVEKGAAKTQYF.